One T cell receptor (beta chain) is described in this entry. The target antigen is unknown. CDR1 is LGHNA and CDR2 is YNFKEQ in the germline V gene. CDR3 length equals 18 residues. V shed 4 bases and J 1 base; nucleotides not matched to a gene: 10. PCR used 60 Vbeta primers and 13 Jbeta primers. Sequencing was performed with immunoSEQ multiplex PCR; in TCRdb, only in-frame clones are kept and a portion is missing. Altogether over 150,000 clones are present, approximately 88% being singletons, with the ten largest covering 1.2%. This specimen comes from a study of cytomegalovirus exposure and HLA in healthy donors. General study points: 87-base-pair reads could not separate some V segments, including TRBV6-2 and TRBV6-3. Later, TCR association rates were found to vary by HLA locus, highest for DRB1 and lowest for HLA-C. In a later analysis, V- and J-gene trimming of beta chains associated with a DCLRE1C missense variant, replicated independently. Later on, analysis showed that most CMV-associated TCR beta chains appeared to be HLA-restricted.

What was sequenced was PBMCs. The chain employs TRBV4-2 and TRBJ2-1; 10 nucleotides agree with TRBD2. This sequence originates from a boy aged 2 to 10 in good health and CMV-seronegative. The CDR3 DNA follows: TGTGCCAGCAGCCCCTACCCTAGCGGGAGTCGATCCTACAATGAGCAGTTCTTC. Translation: CASSPYPSGSRSYNEQFF.